The 21 T cell receptor beta chains presented below share a single source sample, sequenced in a study of vaccination effects on CD4 cells after COVID-19. No antigens are known for them. Assay: immunoSEQ multiplex PCR; the TCRdb copy retains only in-frame clones and omits some. The sample shows around 46,000 clones, 65% to 80% of them seen only once. Culture lasted under 13 days before CD4+ T cell isolation. Either the BNT162b2 or mRNA-1273 vaccine was given to participants in two doses. Sequencing used CD4+ T cells from PBMCs cultured without peptide, obtained after COVID-19 vaccination. The source is a human donor who received a COVID-19 vaccine.

This chain uses TRBV29-1 with TRBJ1-2, with 7 bases aligning to TRBD1. Germline V gene data show CDR1 as SQVTM and CDR2 as ANQGSEA. The CDR3 consists of 16 residues. J was trimmed by 3 bases and V by 6 bases; bases with no gene match: 16. The CDR3 coding sequence is TGCAGCGTCGAGACAGCCACAGGGGAGGTGTACTATGGCTACACCTTC. Its protein product is CSVETATGEVYYGYTF.

The V gene is TRBV13, the J gene TRBJ2-1; 7 positions agree with TRBD2. V shed 1 base, J shed 9 bases, and the junction held 15 bases outside the gene matches. The CDR3 consists of 17 residues. Germline-derived CDR1 and CDR2 are PRHDT and FYEKMQ (reference sequence). The CDR3 DNA is TGTGCCAGCAGCTTAGACCAGCGGGAACCCGAACGGGGTGAGCAGTTCTTC. It specifies CASSLDQREPERGEQFF.

This clone was picked up a small number of times. Other DNA sequences in the same sample also yield this CDR3. V and J are TRBV20-1 and TRBJ2-7; no clear D. Germline V lookup: CDR1 DFQATT, CDR2 SNEGSKA (reference sequence). The CDR3 runs to 11 residues. Trimming took off 2 bases at V and 5 bases at J, with 7 bases between the two ends. In nucleotides, the CDR3 is TGCAGTGCTAGATCGGGTCACGAGCAGTACTTC. Its translation is CSARSGHEQYF.

CDR3 DNA sequence: TGTGCCAGCAGCGTTGAACAGAGATACAATGAGCAGTTCTTC. This codes for CASSVEQRYNEQFF. This chain links TRBV9 with TRBJ2-1; D is unresolved. The V end lost 2 bases, the J end lost 4 bases, and 10 bases lay between the germline ends. Germline-derived CDR1 and CDR2 are SGDLS and YYNGEE. The CDR3 length is 14 residues.

This chain joins TRBV18 and TRBJ2-4; 14 bases fit TRBD2. Germline lookup yields CDR1 KGHSH and CDR2 LQKENI. CDR3 length equals 17 residues. V dropped 4 bases and J dropped 3; count of bases not matched to a gene: 5. DNA for the CDR3: TGTGCCAGCTCACTAACCGGGACTAGCGGGGGCAAAAACATTCAGTACTTC. This sequence encodes CASSLTGTSGGKNIQYF.

This chain joins TRBV7-9 and TRBJ1-2; 10 nucleotides align to TRBD1. Trimming took 1 base from V and 7 from J; bases not matched to a gene: 6. Germline V gene data show CDR1 as SEHNR and CDR2 as FQNEAQ (reference sequence). The CDR3 has 15 amino acids. The CDR3 DNA reads TGTGCCAGCAGCTTAGTAGGGACAGGGGTTTTTGGCTACACCTTC. Translation gives CASSLVGTGVFGYTF.

The rearrangement links TRBV29-1 to TRBJ2-1; the match to TRBD2 covers 7 bases. The germline V gene encodes CDR1 SQVTM and CDR2 ANQGSEA. The J segment lost 2 bases and the V segment lost 7 bases, leaving 8 bases of the junction unmatched. The length of the CDR3 is 14 residues. CDR3 in DNA: TGCAGCGCAGAACGGGGGGTTCCCTACAATGAGCAGTTCTTC. Translating gives CSAERGVPYNEQFF.

This rearrangement joins TRBV19 to TRBJ2-5; tentatively, D is TRBD1 (5 bases). V was pared by 5 bases and J by 0 bases, with 7 bases between. CDR1 is LNHDA, CDR2 SQIVND, per germline (reference sequence). The CDR3 length is 13 residues. The CDR3 DNA reads TGTGCCAGTAGTCGGACACACCAAGAGACCCAGTACTTC. Its protein is CASSRTHQETQYF.

J is TRBJ1-3 and V is TRBV6-1; 8 bases match TRBD1. The CDR3 loop spans 16 amino acids. J gave up 3 bases and V 2 bases, and 6 bases lay outside the gene matches. Germline CDR1 reads MNHNS; CDR2 reads SASEGT. The CDR3 nucleotides read TGTGCCAGCAGTGAAACACCGACAGGGGTTGGAAACACCATATATTTT. It translates to CASSETPTGVGNTIYF.

The chain combines TRBV3-1 (or the pseudogene TRBV3-2) with TRBJ2-1; D might be TRBD1 (6 bases). The CDR3 consists of 15 residues. Trimming removed 4 bases from V and 2 bases from J, with 12 bases in between. Per germline, CDR1 LGHDT and CDR2 YNNKEL (reference sequence). CDR3 nucleotide sequence: TGTGCCAGCAGCCCACAACAGGGAGCCTACAATGAGCAGTTCTTC. It yields the protein CASSPQQGAYNEQFF.

This clone was recorded a few times. The chain carries TRBV10-3 and TRBJ1-5, with D unresolved. Germline values: CDR1 ENHRY, CDR2 SYGVKD. Trimming shortened V by 5 bases and J by 4 bases, and 15 bases separated the two germline ends. This CDR3 is 15 amino acids long. This CDR3 is CAISPGIAGNQPQHF. Here the CDR3 DNA reads TGTGCCATCAGTCCCGGGATCGCGGGAAATCAGCCCCAGCATTTT.

This clone was counted only a few times. V is TRBV14 and J is TRBJ2-7; D remains ambiguous. The germline CDR1 and CDR2 sequences are SGHDN and FVKESK. The CDR3 sequence is 14 residues long. The V gene lost 4 bases and the J gene lost 0 bases, with 10 bases spanning the gap. The CDR3 DNA reads as TGTGCCAGCAGCCCGACGGTAAGCTCCTACGAGCAGTACTTC. It is translated as CASSPTVSSYEQYF.

The V call is TRBV10-1, the J call TRBJ2-2; a weak D match, TRBD1 (5 bases). The CDR3 runs 14 residues. V was trimmed by 3 bases and J by 6 bases, leaving 11 bases between them. Germline CDR1 reads WNHNN; CDR2 reads SYGVQD (reference sequence). The DNA for the CDR3 is TGCGCCAGCAGTGAATCAGGGTTCCCCGGGGAGCTGTTTTTT. Translating it yields CASSESGFPGELFF.

This clone was found a few times. The V gene is TRBV6-5, the J gene TRBJ2-7; 8 nucleotides agree with TRBD1. This CDR3 region has 14 residues. From germline, CDR1 is MNHEY and CDR2 SVGAGI. V trimming: 0 bases; J trimming: 4 bases; junction bases outside the gene matches: 2. The CDR3 nucleotides are TGTGCCAGCAGTTACTCGGACAGGGTATACGAGCAGTACTTC. This sequence encodes CASSYSDRVYEQYF.

V and J are TRBV6-2 or TRBV6-3 and TRBJ2-3, with D maybe TRBD1 (6 bases). V was clipped by 4 bases and J by 2 bases, with 19 bases between them. The CDR3 runs 17 residues. The germline V gene encodes CDR1 MNHEY and CDR2 SVGEGT. CDR3 DNA: TGTGCCAGCAGTTTCCCCCCCCGGACAGAATACACAGATACGCAGTATTTT. Translated, it gives CASSFPPRTEYTDTQYF.

The V and J genes are TRBV18 and TRBJ2-1; TRBD1 might be the D (6 bases). Looked up from germline, CDR1 is KGHSH and CDR2 is LQKENI. The CDR3 runs to 17 residues. Trimming took 2 bases from V and 0 from J, leaving 14 bases between them. CDR3 region: CASSPGQGWLSYNEQFF. CDR3 nucleotide sequence: TGTGCCAGCTCACCAGGGCAGGGGTGGCTCTCCTACAATGAGCAGTTCTTC.

The chain recombines TRBV29-1 with TRBJ2-2; 11 bases fit TRBD1. The trim removed 6 bases at V and 7 bases at J, leaving 4 bases unmatched. Per the germline V gene, CDR1 is SQVTM and CDR2 is ANQGSEA. The CDR3 is 13 residues long. CDR3 loop: CSVKGTGGGELFF. CDR3 nucleotide sequence: TGCAGCGTGAAGGGGACAGGGGGCGGGGAGCTGTTTTTT.

This clone was counted between two and nine times. The rearrangement joins TRBV18 to TRBJ1-2, with D possibly matching TRBD1 (6 bases). CDR3 length equals 13 residues. Trimming pared 3 bases from V and 4 bases from J, leaving 9 bases between. Per germline, CDR1 KGHSH and CDR2 LQKENI. The CDR3 coding sequence is TGTGCCAGCTCACCGGACAGTTCCTATGGCTACACCTTC. Its translation: CASSPDSSYGYTF.

The chain joins TRBV20-1 to TRBJ1-6; D may be TRBD1 (6 bases). This CDR3 is 13 amino acids long. V was shortened by 3 bases and J by 7 bases, with 10 bases between the two germline ends. Germline values: CDR1 DFQATT, CDR2 SNEGSKA (reference sequence). The DNA of the CDR3 is TGCAGTGCTAGTGGACAGCCGAATTCACCCCTCCACTTT. This translates into CSASGQPNSPLHF.

This chain uses TRBV5-4 with TRBJ2-7; D is possibly TRBD1 (5 bases). With 2 bases removed from V and 5 bases from J, the gap between germline ends came to 11 bases. The CDR3 runs 13 residues. Germline V gene lookup returns CDR1 SGHNT and CDR2 YYREEE (reference sequence). The CDR3 protein is CASSFQGADEQYF. As DNA, the CDR3 is TGTGCCAGCAGCTTTCAGGGCGCCGACGAGCAGTACTTC.

This chain uses TRBV5-4 with TRBJ2-3; D perhaps matches TRBD1 (6 bases). The V gene lost 4 bases and the J gene lost 5 bases, with 20 bases spanning the gap. This CDR3 comprises 16 residues. Germline V gene data show CDR1 as SGHNT and CDR2 as YYREEE (reference sequence). The CDR3 loop reads CASSPRQALRQDTQYF. The CDR3 DNA is TGTGCCAGCAGCCCTAGACAGGCCTTGAGGCAAGATACGCAGTATTTT. Full variable domain (outside the CDR3, taken from reference TRBV5-4 and TRBJ2-3): ETGVTQSPTHLIKTRGQQVTLRCSSQSGHNTVSWYQQALGQGPQFIFQYYREEENGRGNFPPRFSGLQFPNYSSELNVNALELDDSALYLCASSPRQALRQDTQYFGPGTRLTVL.